A single sample gave rise to the 23 T cell receptor beta chains below, sequenced in a study of blood T cell repertoires in COVID-19. Produced via immunoSEQ multiplex PCR; TCRdb's table is partial and in-frame only. The data contain tens of thousands of clones, 88% of them singletons. Sequencing was carried out using peripheral blood. Source of these receptors: a woman at least 80 years old with active or convalescent COVID-19.

CDR3 region: CASRGTAYGEKLFF. DNA for the CDR3: TGCGCCAGCAGGGGGACAGCTTACGGTGAAAAACTGTTTTTT. The rearrangement joins TRBV5-1 to TRBJ1-4; 7 bases map to TRBD1. The CDR3 covers 14 residues. Germline V gives CDR1 SGHRS, CDR2 YFSETQ. V lost 5 bases and J lost 7; bases outside the gene matches: 8.

V and J are TRBV19 and TRBJ1-1, with 10 bases fitting TRBD1. The CDR3 has 15 amino acids. V gave up 7 bases and J gave up 5 bases; unmatched junction bases: 10. CDR1 is LNHDA, CDR2 SQIVND, per germline (reference sequence). The CDR3 DNA follows: TGTGCCAGTAACACCGACAGGGGGCTGAGGACTGAAGCTTTCTTT. This codes for CASNTDRGLRTEAFF.

This sequence joins TRBV7-3 and TRBJ2-1; 7 bases are a match to TRBD1. After removal of 5 bases from V and 5 bases from J, the junction contained 9 bases not matched to a gene. CDR3 length: 15 residues. The germline V gene encodes CDR1 SGHTA and CDR2 FQGTGA. The CDR3, as DNA: TGTGCCAGCAGCCGAGAGGGGCAGGGGGACAATGAGCAGTTCTTC. Translated: CASSREGQGDNEQFF.

The chain carries TRBV7-3 and TRBJ2-3; D may be TRBD2 (5 bases). This CDR3 region has 14 residues. The ends were cut back, 5 bases at V and 3 bases at J, with 12 bases in the middle. CDR1 and CDR2 from the germline V gene are SGHTA and FQGTGA. The DNA of the CDR3 is TGTGCCAGCAGCAATCGATCGGGGACAGATACGCAGTATTTT. Protein product: CASSNRSGTDTQYF.

This clone occurred many times. The rearrangement links TRBV4-3 to TRBJ1-2; a weak D match, TRBD1 (6 bases). There are 14 residues in the CDR3. CDR1 is LGHNA and CDR2 is YSLEER in the germline V gene. V was cut by 0 bases and J by 6 bases, with 11 bases left in between. CDR3 amino acids: CASSQENRADGYTF. The CDR3, as DNA: TGCGCCAGCAGCCAAGAAAACAGGGCGGATGGCTACACCTTC.

This rearrangement joins TRBV27 to TRBJ2-2, with D hard to call. Per the germline V gene, CDR1 is MNHEY and CDR2 is SMNVEV (reference sequence). V shed 8 bases and J shed 0 bases, with 10 bases lying between them. The CDR3 contains 14 residues. The DNA for the CDR3 is TGTGCCAGCTGCCCCAGCGCGAACACCGGGGAGCTGTTTTTT. It codes for CASCPSANTGELFF.

The V gene is TRBV11-2, the J gene TRBJ2-7; the D gene is possibly TRBD1 (6 bases). CDR3 size: 12 residues. Trimming stripped 5 bases from V and 3 bases from J, with 8 bases between. CDR1 and CDR2 (germline): SGHAT, FQNNGV. As DNA, the CDR3 is TGTGCCAGCAGCCTACAGGGCTACGAGCAGTACTTC. It encodes CASSLQGYEQYF.

The chain has TRBV7-3 and TRBJ2-2, with D tentatively TRBD2 (5 bases). The CDR3 sequence is 13 residues long. Trimming stripped 3 bases from V and 5 bases from J, with 7 bases between. Germline loops: CDR1 SGHTA, CDR2 FQGTGA. CDR3 nucleotides: TGTGCCAGCAGCTTGAGGGCTACCGGGGAGCTGTTTTTT. Amino acid sequence: CASSLRATGELFF.

The chain links TRBV4-2 to TRBJ1-5; D might be TRBD1 (5 bases). The ends were cut back, 1 base at V and 2 bases at J, with 12 bases in the middle. CDR1 and CDR2 from the germline V gene are LGHNA and YNFKEQ. The CDR3 sequence is 16 residues long. The CDR3 is CASSQVSSGGNQPQHF. The CDR3, as DNA: TGTGCCAGCAGCCAAGTGAGCTCGGGGGGCAATCAGCCCCAGCATTTT.

This chain uses TRBV3-1 (or the pseudogene TRBV3-2) with TRBJ2-3, with 12 bases aligning to TRBD1. CDR1 and CDR2 from the germline V gene are LGHDT and YNNKEL (reference sequence). V lost 1 base and J lost 2; bases outside the gene matches: 7. This CDR3 is 18 amino acids long. The CDR3 reads CASSQAFRDRGPTDTQYF. The CDR3 DNA reads as TGTGCCAGCAGCCAAGCTTTTAGGGACAGGGGGCCCACAGATACGCAGTATTTT.

This sequence joins TRBV4-1 and TRBJ1-2; 7 bases fit TRBD1. Germline CDR1 MGHRA, CDR2 YSYEKL. There are 17 residues in the CDR3. V gave up 6 bases and J gave up 4 bases; unmatched junction bases: 17. CDR3 nucleotides: TGCGCCAGCAGTCCTCGAGGGCGGGACAGTGCTTCCTATGGCTACACCTTC. Its protein is CASSPRGRDSASYGYTF.

CDR3: CASSPEGLTQGGSPLHF. The CDR3 DNA follows: TGTGCCAGCAGCCCGGAGGGACTCACCCAAGGAGGTTCACCCCTCCACTTT. The chain carries TRBV5-4 and TRBJ1-6, with D perhaps matching TRBD1 (5 bases). Between the trimmed V and J ends, which lost 4 bases and 9 bases, there was a span of 23 bases. CDR1 and CDR2 (germline): SGHNT, YYREEE (reference sequence). The CDR3 spans 17 residues.

The chain joins TRBV7-2 to TRBJ1-1; no definite D call. V gave up 5 bases and J gave up 5 bases, with 12 bases separating them. The CDR3 runs 13 residues. The germline CDR1 and CDR2 sequences are SGHTA and FQGNSA. Here the CDR3 reads CASSTRMATEAFF. The DNA for the CDR3 is TGTGCCAGCAGCACCAGAATGGCAACTGAAGCTTTCTTT.

In DNA, the CDR3 is TGCAGCGTGTTACTAGCGGACTCCTACAATGAGCAGTTCTTC. Amino acids: CSVLLADSYNEQFF. V and J are TRBV29-1 and TRBJ2-1, with TRBD2 matching over 8 bases. Germline CDR1 SQVTM, CDR2 ANQGSEA. With V trimmed by 6 bases and J by 0 bases, 4 bases remained unmatched. The CDR3 consists of 14 residues.

The chain employs TRBV7-6 and TRBJ2-3; 11 bases match TRBD2. V shed 5 bases, J shed 3 bases, and the junction held 4 bases outside the gene matches. CDR1 SGHVS and CDR2 FNYEAQ come from the germline V gene. The CDR3 has 15 amino acids. The CDR3 DNA is TGTGCCAGCAGCCCTCTAGCGGGGGGAACAGATACGCAGTATTTT. Protein product: CASSPLAGGTDTQYF.

The chain joins TRBV4-2 to TRBJ2-7; 9 bases match TRBD1. After removal of 3 bases from V and 4 bases from J, the junction contained 7 bases not matched to a gene. The CDR3 sequence is 15 residues long. CDR1 is LGHNA, CDR2 YNFKEQ, per germline. The chain's CDR3 is CASSHPGQGGYEQYF. The CDR3 nucleotides read TGTGCCAGCAGCCACCCGGGACAGGGTGGGTACGAGCAGTACTTC.

V is TRBV19 and J is TRBJ2-7; the match to TRBD2 covers 14 bases. After removal of 5 bases from V and 1 base from J, the junction contained 7 bases not matched to a gene. Looked up from germline, CDR1 is LNHDA and CDR2 is SQIVND (reference sequence). The length of the CDR3 is 17 residues. The CDR3 nucleotides read TGTGCCAGTAGTGGGACTAGCGGGAGCTCGCAATCCTACGAGCAGTACTTC. Protein sequence: CASSGTSGSSQSYEQYF.

The V and J genes are TRBV12-3 or TRBV12-4 and TRBJ1-2; 9 nucleotides match TRBD1. The CDR3 length is 13 residues. Losses at the gene ends were 5 bases for V and 7 bases for J; bases not matched to a gene: 5. CDR3 coding DNA: TGTGCCAGCAGTCCACAGGGGGCTGGTGGCTACACCTTC. Amino acids: CASSPQGAGGYTF.

This chain joins TRBV3-1 (or the pseudogene TRBV3-2) and TRBJ1-4; D is possibly TRBD1 (5 bases). Trimming took off 6 bases at V and 7 bases at J, with 12 bases between the two ends. This CDR3 spans 13 amino acids. Germline loops: CDR1 LGHDT, CDR2 YNNKEL (reference sequence). The CDR3 sequence is CASSFRQSEKLFF. The CDR3 DNA reads TGTGCCAGCAGTTTCAGACAGAGTGAAAAACTGTTTTTT.

The sample holds one count of this clone. The CDR3 nucleotides read TGTGCCAGCAGTGAAGTCGGGACAGGGGTCCATAGCAATCAGCCCCAGCATTTT. This encodes CASSEVGTGVHSNQPQHF. The V gene is TRBV6-1, the J gene TRBJ1-5, with TRBD1 matching over 10 bases. This CDR3 is 18 amino acids long. After removal of 1 base from V and 0 bases from J, the junction contained 6 bases not matched to a gene. Germline V gene data show CDR1 as MNHNS and CDR2 as SASEGT.

This chain uses TRBV4-3 with TRBJ1-2; 7 nucleotides agree with TRBD1. CDR3 length equals 17 residues. Trimming took 0 bases from V and 3 from J; bases not matched to a gene: 10. Germline V gene lookup returns CDR1 LGHNA and CDR2 YSLEER. The CDR3, as DNA: TGCGCCAGCAGCCAAGATGGCGTACAGGGGAAATACTATGGCTACACCTTC. It codes for CASSQDGVQGKYYGYTF.

In its sample, this clone was seen once. The chain recombines TRBV11-2 with TRBJ1-6; 7 nucleotides agree with TRBD1. Trimming cost V 5 bases and J 7 bases; bases outside gene matches: 2. Germline V CDR1 and CDR2: SGHAT, FQNNGV. The CDR3 spans 13 residues. The CDR3 spells CASSRDRNSPLHF. CDR3 bases: TGTGCCAGCAGCCGGGACAGAAATTCACCCCTCCACTTT.

The chain joins TRBV5-4 to TRBJ2-2; 9 bases are a match to TRBD2. Germline-derived CDR1 and CDR2 are SGHNT and YYREEE (reference sequence). CDR3 length equals 16 residues. The J segment lost 2 bases and the V segment lost 6 bases, leaving 8 bases of the junction unmatched. The CDR3 region has the DNA TGTGCCAGCACGACCCCTAGCGGGAAAAACACCGGGGAGCTGTTTTTT. Protein product: CASTTPSGKNTGELFF.